Shown below are 32 T cell receptor beta chains from a single sample sequenced in a study of T-cell reconstitution after alpha-beta-depleted transplantation in children. Unique molecular identifiers were used in preparing the TCRbeta library. In TCRdb, the PCR reads were re-called with MiXCR into one record per CDR3 protein. The profile shows approximately 110,000 distinct CDR3 sequences, approximately 10% of them singletons. The input for sequencing was PBMCs, taken before TCRalphabeta/CD19-depleted stem cell transplant. The receptors derive from a boy aged 2 to 9 with acute lymphoblastic leukemia, due to receive a stem cell transplant.

This clonotype was counted ten times or more. The CDR3 loop reads CASSKGLAGGLYEQYF. CDR3 coding DNA: TGTGCCAGCAGCAAAGGACTAGCGGGAGGTCTCTACGAGCAGTACTTC. The chain links TRBV2 to TRBJ2-7; the match to TRBD2 covers 14 bases. V was clipped by 6 bases and J by 3 bases; unmatched bases: 7. The CDR3 sequence is 16 residues long. Germline CDR1 reads SNHLY; CDR2 reads FYNNEI.

CDR3 sequence reads: CSVGGTSSYNEQFF. The CDR3 bases are TGCAGCGTTGGTGGGACAAGCTCCTACAATGAGCAGTTCTTC. The chain is built from TRBV29-1 and TRBJ2-1; D possibly corresponds to TRBD1 (6 bases). Trimming took off 4 bases at V and 0 bases at J, with 10 bases between the two ends. The CDR3 sequence is 14 residues long. CDR1 SQVTM and CDR2 ANQGSEA come from the germline V gene.

The V gene is TRBV20-1, the J gene TRBJ2-3; D possibly corresponds to TRBD2 (6 bases). V was clipped by 3 bases and J by 3 bases, with 13 bases between them. This CDR3 region has 14 residues. Per the germline V gene, CDR1 is DFQATT and CDR2 is SNEGSKA (reference sequence). DNA for the CDR3: TGCAGTGCTAGTCCGGGGGAGGCGACAGATACGCAGTATTTT. Translated, it gives CSASPGEATDTQYF.

The chain carries TRBV30 and TRBJ2-6; weak D call: TRBD2 (5 bases). The CDR3 has 16 amino acids. The germline V gene has CDR1 GTSNPN and CDR2 SVGIG (reference sequence). Trimming took off 0 bases at V and 4 bases at J, with 13 bases between the two ends. The CDR3 DNA reads TGTGCCTGGAGTGTACCGGGGAGTAACGGGGCCAACGTCCTGACTTTC. This translates into CAWSVPGSNGANVLTF.

V gene TRBV29-1 combines with J gene TRBJ2-5; TRBD2 aligns across 9 bases. The V gene end was trimmed by 6 bases and the J gene end by 4 bases; junction bases not matched to a gene: 9. This CDR3 region has 14 residues. Germline CDR1 is SQVTM and CDR2 is ANQGSEA. CDR3 region: CSVWTLREGETQYF. Written as DNA, the CDR3 is TGCAGCGTCTGGACTTTGCGGGAGGGAGAGACCCAGTACTTC.

In its sample, this clonotype was seen many times. V is TRBV6-5 and J is TRBJ2-5, with 7 positions matching TRBD1. CDR3 length: 18 amino acids. Trimming removed 7 bases from V and 3 bases from J; junction bases left unmatched: 20. The germline V gene has CDR1 MNHEY and CDR2 SVGAGI. CDR3 DNA sequence: TGTGCCAGCAAAGACAGGGTCTCTCTCTCGGTTTCGAAAGAGACCCAGTACTTC. It yields the protein CASKDRVSLSVSKETQYF.

The CDR3 is CASKARDRVADTQYF. CDR3 coding DNA: TGTGCCAGCAAAGCCCGGGACAGGGTCGCAGATACGCAGTATTTT. The V gene is TRBV19, the J gene TRBJ2-3; 9 nucleotides align to TRBD1. This CDR3 comprises 15 residues. J gave up 4 bases and V 9 bases, and 11 bases lay outside the gene matches. The germline CDR1 and CDR2 sequences are LNHDA and SQIVND (reference sequence).

This clonotype has a single count. The chain has TRBV20-1 and TRBJ2-7; D ambiguous. The CDR3 contains 15 residues. In germline, CDR1 is DFQATT, CDR2 SNEGSKA (reference sequence). Trimming cost V 0 bases and J 1 base, with 13 bases left between them. The CDR3 nucleotides read TGCAGTGCTAGAGATCCGTTGGGCCGTTCCTACGAGCAGTACTTC. Protein: CSARDPLGRSYEQYF.

V and J are TRBV19 and TRBJ2-1, with 10 positions matching TRBD1. After removal of 5 bases from V and 10 bases from J, the junction contained 5 bases not matched to a gene. The germline V gene has CDR1 LNHDA and CDR2 SQIVND (reference sequence). This CDR3 has 13 residues. CDR3 residues: CASSGQGEWEQFF. The CDR3, as DNA: TGTGCCAGTAGTGGACAGGGGGAATGGGAGCAGTTCTTC.

The chain joins TRBV6-1 to TRBJ1-6, with 8 bases that match TRBD1. The CDR3 length is 13 residues. Trimming removed 7 bases from V and 8 bases from J; junction bases left unmatched: 4. Per germline, CDR1 MNHNS and CDR2 SASEGT. Here the CDR3 reads CASIGQGDSPLHF. The CDR3 coding sequence is TGTGCCAGCATAGGACAGGGTGATTCACCCCTCCACTTT.

This clonotype was seen repeatedly, ten times or more. The V and J genes are TRBV25-1 and TRBJ2-3; 8 bases agree with TRBD2. V lost 1 base to trimming and J lost 0 bases; unmatched junction nucleotides: 12. CDR3 length: 19 residues. The germline V gene has CDR1 MGHDK and CDR2 SYGVNS. This CDR3 reads CASSEFSGTRGSSTDTQYF. CDR3 nucleotides: TGTGCCAGCAGTGAATTCTCCGGGACTAGGGGATCTAGCACAGATACGCAGTATTTT.

This clonotype was observed at least ten times. V gene TRBV27 combines with J gene TRBJ1-5; D is unresolved. Germline-derived CDR1 and CDR2 are MNHEY and SMNVEV (reference sequence). This CDR3 contains 15 residues. Trimming stripped 0 bases from V and 2 bases from J, with 8 bases between. This CDR3 reads CASSLSPGGNQPQHF. CDR3 nucleotide sequence: TGTGCCAGCAGTTTATCGCCAGGAGGCAATCAGCCCCAGCATTTT.

This clonotype was seen more than once but under ten times. V is TRBV3-1 and J is TRBJ2-3, with 8 bases lining up with TRBD2. Germline lookup yields CDR1 LGHDT and CDR2 YNNKEL (reference sequence). The CDR3 loop spans 14 amino acids. V lost 5 bases to trimming and J lost 3 bases; unmatched junction nucleotides: 4. The CDR3 reads CASSKGLGTDTQYF. The CDR3 DNA is TGTGCCAGCAGCAAGGGACTAGGGACAGATACGCAGTATTTT.

This clonotype occurred many times. V usage is TRBV6-5 and J usage is TRBJ1-6; 8 nucleotides match TRBD1. Per germline, CDR1 MNHEY and CDR2 SVGAGI. The ends lost 4 bases at V and 7 bases at J; junction bases unmatched: 3. This CDR3 is 14 amino acids long. The CDR3 bases are TGTGCCAGCAGTTTCCAGGGGGCGAATTCACCCCTCCACTTT. Protein sequence: CASSFQGANSPLHF.

The chain links TRBV5-1 to TRBJ2-1; 9 bases agree with TRBD1. In germline, CDR1 is SGHRS, CDR2 YFSETQ. V gave up 0 bases and J gave up 5 bases; unmatched junction bases: 9. This CDR3 is built from 17 residues. The CDR3 spells CASSLVITGTGNNEQFF. DNA for the CDR3: TGCGCCAGCAGCTTGGTTATTACCGGGACAGGGAACAATGAGCAGTTCTTC. Drawing the rest from reference TRBV5-1 and TRBJ2-1, the complete variable domain is KAGVTQTPRYLIKTRGQQVTLSCSPISGHRSVSWYQQTPGQGLQFLFEYFSETQRNKGNFPGRFSGRQFSNSRSEMNVSTLELGDSALYLCASSLVITGTGNNEQFFGPGTRLTVL.

V gene TRBV29-1 combines with J gene TRBJ1-1, with D possibly TRBD1 on 6 matching bases. CDR3 length equals 12 residues. V lost 7 bases to trimming and J lost 8 bases, with 17 bases between them. CDR1 and CDR2 from the germline V gene are SQVTM and ANQGSEA. CDR3 nucleotides: TGCAGCGCAGCCGGGACATTGGTGGAAGCTTTCTTT. It specifies CSAAGTLVEAFF.

At least ten counts were recorded for this clonotype. The chain links TRBV20-1 to TRBJ2-7; TRBD2 matches at 11 bases. This CDR3 is built from 12 residues. Per germline, CDR1 DFQATT and CDR2 SNEGSKA (reference sequence). CDR3 coding DNA: TGCAGCGGTCATAGCGGGAGGGACGAGCAGTACTTC. Protein: CSGHSGRDEQYF.

This clonotype was counted only a few times. The chain recombines TRBV20-1 with TRBJ2-1; no clear D gene. V lost 5 bases and J lost 2, with 16 bases in between. The CDR3 consists of 15 residues. Germline loops: CDR1 DFQATT, CDR2 SNEGSKA (reference sequence). CDR3 nucleotide sequence: TGCAGTGCTGCCGGGTGGGGTGCCACCTACAATGAGCAGTTCTTC. It codes for CSAAGWGATYNEQFF.

The rearrangement joins TRBV20-1 to TRBJ2-5; D is unclear. Trimming took 3 bases from V and 4 from J, leaving 12 bases between them. Germline V gives CDR1 DFQATT, CDR2 SNEGSKA (reference sequence). This CDR3 contains 13 residues. CDR3: CSASFEHLETQYF. Here the CDR3 DNA reads TGCAGTGCTAGTTTTGAACACCTAGAGACCCAGTACTTC.

The table lists this clonotype with many counts. The chain combines TRBV20-1 with TRBJ1-2; 9 bases fit TRBD1. V lost 3 bases to trimming and J lost 2 bases; unmatched junction nucleotides: 7. CDR3 length: 15 amino acids. Germline V gives CDR1 DFQATT, CDR2 SNEGSKA (reference sequence). This CDR3 is CSARSEQGANYGYTF. The DNA for the CDR3 is TGCAGTGCTAGGAGTGAACAGGGGGCAAACTATGGCTACACCTTC.

This clonotype has only a few counts. The gene calls are TRBV20-1 and TRBJ2-7; D gene uncertain. Trimming removed 1 base from V and 4 bases from J, with 23 bases in between. This CDR3 spans 17 amino acids. The germline V gene has CDR1 DFQATT and CDR2 SNEGSKA (reference sequence). The CDR3 here is CSARAIGSRHGLYEQYF. The CDR3 bases are TGCAGTGCTAGAGCAATCGGGTCCAGACACGGCCTTTACGAGCAGTACTTC.

The rearrangement joins TRBV7-2 to TRBJ1-5; D possibly corresponds to TRBD1 (5 bases). CDR3 size: 13 residues. Germline V gene sequence: CDR1 SGHTA, CDR2 FQGNSA. Trimming pared 3 bases from V and 5 bases from J, leaving 8 bases between. CDR3 residues: CASSFQGDQPQHF. The CDR3, as DNA: TGTGCCAGCAGCTTCCAAGGGGATCAGCCCCAGCATTTT.

This chain links TRBV29-1 with TRBJ2-1, with no clear D. The CDR3 is 12 amino acids. Germline V gene data show CDR1 as SQVTM and CDR2 as ANQGSEA. Trimming left V 4 bases short and J 9 bases short, with 13 bases between. The CDR3 here is CSVGLPPGEQFF. Here the CDR3 DNA reads TGCAGCGTTGGGCTCCCCCCGGGTGAGCAGTTCTTC.

The gene calls are TRBV5-1 and TRBJ2-5; D gene ambiguous. This CDR3 has 12 amino acids. The germline V gene encodes CDR1 SGHRS and CDR2 YFSETQ. Trimming removed 3 bases at V and 4 bases at J, with 7 bases between. DNA for the CDR3: TGCGCCAGCAGCTCCCGTCGAGAGACCCAGTACTTC. It codes for CASSSRRETQYF.

The table lists this clonotype with a few counts. The rearrangement joins TRBV29-1 to TRBJ2-7; TRBD1 matches 9 bases. Germline lookup yields CDR1 SQVTM and CDR2 ANQGSEA. The CDR3 totals 14 residues. The trim removed 6 bases at V and 4 bases at J, leaving 10 bases unmatched. The CDR3 protein is CSVRGQGSQYEQYF. The CDR3 DNA is TGCAGCGTGAGGGGACAGGGTTCCCAATACGAGCAGTACTTC.

The chain uses TRBV3-1 and TRBJ2-7; perhaps TRBD1 as D (5 bases). The CDR3 length is 14 residues. The germline V gene encodes CDR1 LGHDT and CDR2 YNNKEL (reference sequence). Trimming took 6 bases from V and 6 from J, leaving 18 bases between them. CDR3 sequence reads: CASRQGRVTGEQYF. DNA of the CDR3: TGTGCCAGCAGGCAGGGTAGAGTCACCGGCGAGCAGTACTTC.

V gene TRBV7-3 combines with J gene TRBJ2-1; the match to TRBD1 covers 8 bases. The junction had 7 bases not matched to a gene; V was cut back by 5 bases and J by 4 bases. CDR1 and CDR2 from the germline V gene are SGHTA and FQGTGA. The length of the CDR3 is 15 residues. The CDR3 sequence: CASSTKRTGYNEQFF. The CDR3 DNA reads as TGTGCCAGCAGCACAAAAAGGACAGGGTACAATGAGCAGTTCTTC.

Concerning this clonotype: A much larger clone lies a single base off, so this may be a read error. The genes are TRBV6-1 and TRBJ2-7, with a weak D call TRBD1 (6 bases). Trimming pared 6 bases from V and 4 bases from J, leaving 16 bases between. The CDR3 has 14 amino acids. CDR1 and CDR2 from the germline V gene are MNHNS and SASEGT. The CDR3 sequence: CASSRTWTAYEQYF. CDR3 coding DNA: TGTGCCAGCAGCCGTACCTGGACAGCATACGAGCAGTACTTC.

This clonotype was detected a few times. A junction boundary mismatches the germline segment, possibly from a read error. The chain recombines TRBV7-7 with TRBJ2-1; 7 nucleotides match TRBD2. Germline CDR1 and CDR2: SSHAT and FNYEAQ (reference sequence). The CDR3 is 15 residues long. CDR3 sequence reads: CASSPEGTKYNEQFF. The CDR3, as DNA: TGTGCTAGCAGCCCCGAGGGGACTAAGTACAATGAGCAGTTCTTC.

This clonotype was detected ten times or more. V is TRBV6-5 and J is TRBJ2-1; TRBD2 aligns across 12 bases. CDR1 is MNHEY and CDR2 is SVGAGI in the germline V gene. V trimming: 4 bases; J trimming: 0 bases; junction bases outside the gene matches: 7. This CDR3 region has 18 residues. The CDR3 region has the DNA TGTGCCAGCAGTTCCAAACGGACTAGCGGGGTCTCCTACAATGAGCAGTTCTTC. Translation gives CASSSKRTSGVSYNEQFF.

This clonotype turned up a few times. This chain uses TRBV5-1 with TRBJ2-7; 10 bases are a match to TRBD1. V lost 3 bases to trimming and J lost 4 bases; unmatched junction nucleotides: 7. The CDR3 is made up of 15 amino acids. Germline V gene sequence: CDR1 SGHRS, CDR2 YFSETQ. The CDR3 spells CASSYGTGVGYEQYF. CDR3 sequence (DNA): TGCGCCAGCAGCTACGGGACAGGGGTTGGTTACGAGCAGTACTTC.

The chain has TRBV5-1 and TRBJ1-4; 10 bases are shared with TRBD1. The CDR3 is 16 amino acids. Germline CDR1 SGHRS, CDR2 YFSETQ. Unmatched junction bases numbered 2, after V lost 2 bases and J lost 1 base. The CDR3 region is CASSFRTGGTNEKLFF. DNA for the CDR3: TGCGCCAGCAGCTTCCGGACAGGGGGAACTAATGAAAAACTGTTTTTT.